This TCR beta chain stems from a study of ipilimumab plus nivolumab after autologous stem cell transplantation. Starting 14 to 28 days after autologous transplant, ipilimumab 1 mg/kg was given. Assay: immunoSEQ multiplex PCR; the TCRdb copy retains only in-frame clones and omits some. The profile covers 9,400 or so clones, with 65% to 80% appearing a single time and about a sixth taken by the ten largest. Germline V gene lookup returns CDR1 MDHEN and CDR2 SYDVKM. This CDR3 has 21 amino acids. V was cut by 3 bases and J by 0 bases, with 27 bases left in between. This clonotype was sampled from a female donor with multiple myeloma. The V and J genes are TRBV28 and TRBJ1-5; D is ambiguous. The sample in question was PBMCs, obtained in a trial of ipilimumab plus nivolumab as post-transplant consolidation. CDR3 sequence: CASSLLVWVQALGNSNQPQHF. The CDR3, as DNA: TGTGCCAGCAGTTTGTTAGTTTGGGTGCAAGCGTTAGGTAATAGCAATCAGCCCCAGCATTTT. Drawing the rest from reference TRBV28 and TRBJ1-5, the complete variable domain is DVKVTQSSRYLVKRTGEKVFLECVQDMDHENMFWYRQDPGLGLRLIYFSYDVKMKEKGDIPEGYSVSREKKERFSLILESASTNQTSMYLCASSLLVWVQALGNSNQPQHFGDGTRLSIL.